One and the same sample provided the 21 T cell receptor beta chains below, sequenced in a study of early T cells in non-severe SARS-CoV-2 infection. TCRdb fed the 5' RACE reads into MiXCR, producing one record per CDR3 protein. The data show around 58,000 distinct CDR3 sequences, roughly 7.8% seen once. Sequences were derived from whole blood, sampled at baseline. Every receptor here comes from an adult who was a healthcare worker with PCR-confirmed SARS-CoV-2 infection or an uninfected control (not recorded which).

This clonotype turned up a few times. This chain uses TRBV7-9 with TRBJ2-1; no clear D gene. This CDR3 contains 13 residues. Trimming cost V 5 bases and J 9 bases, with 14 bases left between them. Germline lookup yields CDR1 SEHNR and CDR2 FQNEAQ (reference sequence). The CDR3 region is CASSPPVWGEQFF. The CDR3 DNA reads TGTGCCAGCAGCCCTCCGGTCTGGGGTGAGCAGTTCTTC.

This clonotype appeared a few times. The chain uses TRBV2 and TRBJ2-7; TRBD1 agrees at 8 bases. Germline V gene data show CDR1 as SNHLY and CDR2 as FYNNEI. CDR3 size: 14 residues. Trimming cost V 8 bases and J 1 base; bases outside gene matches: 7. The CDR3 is CASFGTGDSYEQYF. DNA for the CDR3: TGTGCCAGCTTTGGGACAGGCGATTCCTACGAGCAGTACTTC.

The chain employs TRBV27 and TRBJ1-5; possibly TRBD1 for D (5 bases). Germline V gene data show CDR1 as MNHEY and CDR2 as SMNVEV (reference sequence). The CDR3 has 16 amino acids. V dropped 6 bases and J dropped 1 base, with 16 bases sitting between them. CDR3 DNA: TGTGCCAGCAGCCCTATCGGGGGATTGAGCAATCAGCCCCAGCATTTT. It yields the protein CASSPIGGLSNQPQHF.

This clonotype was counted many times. This CDR3 reads CASSPSGLQETQYF. CDR3 bases: TGTGCCAGCAGCCCCAGCGGGCTACAAGAGACCCAGTACTTC. This chain joins TRBV7-2 and TRBJ2-5; a weak D match, TRBD2 (6 bases). V lost 5 bases and J lost 2, with 12 bases in between. The CDR3 has 14 residues. CDR1 is SGHTA, CDR2 FQGNSA, per germline. Full variable domain (missing parts from reference TRBV7-2 and TRBJ2-5): GAGVSQSPSNKVTEKGKDVELRCDPISGHTALYWYRQSLGQGLEFLIYFQGNSAPDKSGLPSDRFSAERTGGSVSTLTIQRTQQEDSAVYLCASSPSGLQETQYFGPGTRLLVL.

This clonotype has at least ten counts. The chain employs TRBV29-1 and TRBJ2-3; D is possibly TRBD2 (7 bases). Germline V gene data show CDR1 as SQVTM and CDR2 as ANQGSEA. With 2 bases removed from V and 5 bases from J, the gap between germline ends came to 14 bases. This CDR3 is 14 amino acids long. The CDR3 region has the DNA TGCAGCGTTGAATTTATGGGAGGGGGAGATACGCAGTATTTT. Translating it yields CSVEFMGGGDTQYF.

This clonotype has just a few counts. CDR3 nucleotides: TGTGCCAGCAGTTGGGGGACTAGTCGAGCCGGGGAGCTGTTTTTT. This sequence encodes CASSWGTSRAGELFF. The genes are TRBV6-6 and TRBJ2-2, with 8 nucleotides matching TRBD2. The length of the CDR3 is 15 residues. Losses at the gene ends were 4 bases for V and 6 bases for J; bases not matched to a gene: 7. From germline, CDR1 is MNHNY and CDR2 SVGAGI (reference sequence).

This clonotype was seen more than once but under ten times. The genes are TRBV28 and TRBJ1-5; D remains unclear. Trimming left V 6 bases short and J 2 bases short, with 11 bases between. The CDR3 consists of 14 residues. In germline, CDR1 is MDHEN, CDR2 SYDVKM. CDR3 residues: CASSLASGNQPQHF. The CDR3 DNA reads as TGTGCCAGCAGCCTAGCGTCGGGCAATCAGCCCCAGCATTTT.

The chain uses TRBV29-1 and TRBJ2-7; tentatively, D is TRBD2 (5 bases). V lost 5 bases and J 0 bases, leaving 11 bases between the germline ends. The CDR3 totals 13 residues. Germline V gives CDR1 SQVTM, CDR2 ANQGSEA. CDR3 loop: CSVSGVLSYEQYF. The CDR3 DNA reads TGCAGCGTTTCCGGGGTACTCTCCTACGAGCAGTACTTC.

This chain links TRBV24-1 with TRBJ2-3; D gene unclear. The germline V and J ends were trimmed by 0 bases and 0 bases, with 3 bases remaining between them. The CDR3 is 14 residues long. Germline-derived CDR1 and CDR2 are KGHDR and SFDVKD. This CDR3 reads CATSDLSSTDTQYF. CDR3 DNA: TGTGCCACCAGTGATTTGTCCAGCACAGATACGCAGTATTTT.

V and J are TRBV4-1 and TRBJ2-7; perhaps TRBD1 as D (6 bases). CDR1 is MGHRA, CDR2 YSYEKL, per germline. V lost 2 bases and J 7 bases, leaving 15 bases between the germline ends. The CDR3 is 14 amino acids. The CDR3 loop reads CASSQYSSDREQYF. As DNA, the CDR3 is TGCGCCAGCAGCCAATACTCATCGGACAGAGAGCAGTACTTC.

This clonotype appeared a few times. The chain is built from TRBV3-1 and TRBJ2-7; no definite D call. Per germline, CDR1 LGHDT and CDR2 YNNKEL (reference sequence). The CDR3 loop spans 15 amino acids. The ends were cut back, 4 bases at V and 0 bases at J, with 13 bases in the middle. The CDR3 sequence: CASSPGLAPSYEQYF. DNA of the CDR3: TGTGCCAGCAGCCCCGGGCTTGCTCCCTCCTACGAGCAGTACTTC.

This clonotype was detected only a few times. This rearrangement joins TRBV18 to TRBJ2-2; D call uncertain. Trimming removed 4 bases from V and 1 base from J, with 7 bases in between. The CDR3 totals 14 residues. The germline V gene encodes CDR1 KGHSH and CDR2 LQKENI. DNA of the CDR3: TGTGCCAGCTCACAGTCAGAGAACACCGGGGAGCTGTTTTTT. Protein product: CASSQSENTGELFF.

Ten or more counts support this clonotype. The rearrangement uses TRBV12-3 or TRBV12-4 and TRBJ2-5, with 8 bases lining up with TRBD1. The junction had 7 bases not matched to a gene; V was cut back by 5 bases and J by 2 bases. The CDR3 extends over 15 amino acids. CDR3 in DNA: TGTGCCAGCAGTCTTACAGGGGGAGCACAAGAGACCCAGTACTTC. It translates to CASSLTGGAQETQYF.

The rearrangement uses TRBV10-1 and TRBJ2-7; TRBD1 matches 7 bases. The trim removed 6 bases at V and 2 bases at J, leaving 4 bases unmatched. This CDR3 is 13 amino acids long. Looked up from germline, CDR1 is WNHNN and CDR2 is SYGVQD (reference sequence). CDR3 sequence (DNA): TGCGCCAGCAGCGGGGACAGACCCTACGAGCAGTACTTC. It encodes CASSGDRPYEQYF.

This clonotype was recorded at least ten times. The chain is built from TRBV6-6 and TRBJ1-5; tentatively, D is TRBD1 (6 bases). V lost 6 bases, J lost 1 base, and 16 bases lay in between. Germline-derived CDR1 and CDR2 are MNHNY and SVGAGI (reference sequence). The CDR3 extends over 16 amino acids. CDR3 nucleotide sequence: TGTGCCAGCAGCCCCCACAGGGAGGGGAGCAATCAGCCCCAGCATTTT. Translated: CASSPHREGSNQPQHF.

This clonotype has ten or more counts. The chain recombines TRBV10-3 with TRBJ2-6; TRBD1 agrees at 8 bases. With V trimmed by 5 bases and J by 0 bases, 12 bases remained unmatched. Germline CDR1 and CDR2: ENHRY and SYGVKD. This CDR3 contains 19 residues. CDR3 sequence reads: CAISPYRQGRNSGANVLTF. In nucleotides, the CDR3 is TGTGCCATCAGTCCCTACCGACAGGGGCGGAACTCTGGGGCCAACGTCCTGACTTTC.

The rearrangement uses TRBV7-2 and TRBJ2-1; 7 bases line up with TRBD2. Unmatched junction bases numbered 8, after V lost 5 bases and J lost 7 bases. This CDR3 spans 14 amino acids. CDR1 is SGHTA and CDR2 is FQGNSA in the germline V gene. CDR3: CASSLAGVGNEQFF. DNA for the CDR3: TGTGCCAGCAGCCTTGCGGGAGTCGGTAATGAGCAGTTCTTC.

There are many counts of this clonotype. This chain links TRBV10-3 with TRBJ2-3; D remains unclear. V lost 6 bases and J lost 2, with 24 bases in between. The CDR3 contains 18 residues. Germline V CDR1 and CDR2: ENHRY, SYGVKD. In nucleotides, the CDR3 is TGTGCCATCAGAAAAACAGAACTACTAATAACCCCCACAGATACGCAGTATTTT. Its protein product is CAIRKTELLITPTDTQYF.

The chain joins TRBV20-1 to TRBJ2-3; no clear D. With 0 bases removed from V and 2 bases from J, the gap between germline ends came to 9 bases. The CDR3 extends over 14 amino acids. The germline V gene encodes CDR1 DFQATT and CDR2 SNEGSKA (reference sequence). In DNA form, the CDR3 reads TGCAGTGCTAGAGATCCAGTGAACACAGATACGCAGTATTTT. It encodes CSARDPVNTDTQYF.

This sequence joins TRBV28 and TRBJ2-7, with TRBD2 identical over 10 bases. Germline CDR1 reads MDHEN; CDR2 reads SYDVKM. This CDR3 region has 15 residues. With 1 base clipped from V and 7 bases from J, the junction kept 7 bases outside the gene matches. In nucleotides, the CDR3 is TGTGCCAGCAGTTTATCTGCTAGCGGGAGCGGGGAGCAGTACTTC. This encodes CASSLSASGSGEQYF.

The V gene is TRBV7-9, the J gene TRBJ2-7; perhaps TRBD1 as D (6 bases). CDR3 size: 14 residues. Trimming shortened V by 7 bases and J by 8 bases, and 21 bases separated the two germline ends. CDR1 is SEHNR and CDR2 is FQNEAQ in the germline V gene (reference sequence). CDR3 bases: TGTGCCAGCACCCAAGGACAGTCAGGTCCTAAGCAGTACTTC. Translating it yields CASTQGQSGPKQYF.